This TCR beta chain was recovered during a study of T-cell memory formation after mild COVID-19. Overall study context: The TCR clusters were mostly specific to one donor.

The study's findings and limits: There were some responding clones in pre-infection memory, which suggested that cross-reactive memory had joined.

The authors produced TCR alpha and TCR beta cDNA libraries with sample barcodes and UMIs by 5'RACE using constant-segment primers. TCRdb re-analysed the 5' RACE reads in MiXCR, keeping a single row per CDR3 protein. The sample consists of 150,000 to 200,000 distinct CDR3 sequences, 20% to 25% of them appearing once. This clonotype turned up a few times. The target antigen is unknown. Trimming removed 5 bases from V and 4 bases from J, with 14 bases in between. The germline V gene has CDR1 DFQATT and CDR2 SNEGSKA (reference sequence). The CDR3 spans 13 residues. The specimen was PBMCs or a T cell subset sorted from them (not recorded which). The rearrangement joins TRBV20-1 to TRBJ2-5; D is uncertain. This clonotype was sampled from an adult woman who had mild COVID-19 (a few samples of this study predate the infection). Cell type and time point are not known. As DNA, the CDR3 is TGCAGTGCTCCCGTCTTAGCCCGAGAGACCCAGTACTTC. Protein: CSAPVLARETQYF.